These 20 T cell receptor beta chains were sequenced from one sample in a study of T cell responses to AZD1222 COVID-19 vaccine. TCRdb's table, derived via immunoSEQ multiplex PCR, lists solely in-frame clones and lacks some. The sample holds 150,000 to 200,000 clones, approximately 90% seen once. The sequenced sample was peripheral blood, obtained on day 0 of AZD1222 vaccination. These TCRs come from an adult in good health.

The chain couples TRBV5-1 to TRBJ1-2; possibly TRBD1 for D (6 bases). Germline CDR1 SGHRS, CDR2 YFSETQ. The CDR3 length is 13 residues. The ends were cut back, 4 bases at V and 5 bases at J, with 12 bases in the middle. CDR3 coding DNA: TGCGCCAGCAGCCCATACAGGGATTATGGCTACACCTTC. Translation gives CASSPYRDYGYTF.

This chain uses TRBV7-8 with TRBJ2-1; 9 bases match TRBD2. CDR3 length equals 16 residues. CDR1 is SGHVS, CDR2 FQNEAQ, per germline. V gave up 2 bases and J gave up 3 bases; unmatched junction bases: 5. The CDR3 is CASSLPPSGIYNEQFF. The CDR3 bases are TGTGCCAGCAGCTTACCCCCTAGCGGGATCTACAATGAGCAGTTCTTC.

The chain uses TRBV5-4 and TRBJ1-3; D not certain. Germline V gene lookup returns CDR1 SGHNT and CDR2 YYREEE (reference sequence). V dropped 0 bases and J dropped 0 bases, with 10 bases sitting between them. This CDR3 comprises 16 residues. For the CDR3, the DNA is TGTGCCAGCAGCTTGGCGGCTAGGAGCTCTGGAAACACCATATATTTT. Translation gives CASSLAARSSGNTIYF.

V and J are TRBV5-4 and TRBJ1-2, with D maybe TRBD1 (5 bases). V dropped 2 bases and J dropped 5 bases, with 16 bases sitting between them. This CDR3 contains 15 residues. Germline CDR1 and CDR2: SGHNT and YYREEE (reference sequence). The CDR3 DNA reads TGTGCCAGCAGCTTAGCGCAGGGCGCGATGTATGGCTACACCTTC. This codes for CASSLAQGAMYGYTF.

The rearrangement joins TRBV29-1 to TRBJ1-5; no clear D. The germline V gene encodes CDR1 SQVTM and CDR2 ANQGSEA. The CDR3 is 16 residues long. Trimming removed 0 bases at V and 4 bases at J, with 16 bases between. The chain's CDR3 is CSVEDLSQVKNQPQHF. The CDR3 bases are TGCAGCGTTGAAGATCTCAGCCAGGTTAAGAATCAGCCCCAGCATTTT. The complete variable domain, with remaining parts taken from reference TRBV29-1 and TRBJ1-5, reads SAVISQKPSRDICQRGTSLTIQCQVDSQVTMMFWYRQQPGQSLTLIATANQGSEATYESGFVIDKFPISRPNLTFSTLTVSNMSPEDSSIYLCSVEDLSQVKNQPQHFGDGTRLSIL.

The chain carries TRBV6-5 and TRBJ1-1, with 8 positions matching TRBD1. V shed 6 bases and J 8 bases; nucleotides not matched to a gene: 2. Germline V lookup: CDR1 MNHEY, CDR2 SVGAGI. The CDR3 is 11 amino acids. This chain's CDR3 is CASRWTGEAFF. The CDR3 DNA follows: TGTGCCAGCAGGTGGACAGGGGAAGCTTTCTTT.

The V call is TRBV30, the J call TRBJ2-1; 7 bases are shared with TRBD2. The CDR3 runs to 16 residues. Trimming cost V 2 bases and J 7 bases; bases outside gene matches: 14. Germline V gene lookup returns CDR1 GTSNPN and CDR2 SVGIG (reference sequence). Here the CDR3 reads CAWSPRAAGVSNEQFF. CDR3 nucleotides: TGTGCCTGGAGTCCCCGCGCGGCGGGAGTTTCGAATGAGCAGTTCTTC. Using reference TRBV30 and TRBJ2-1 for the parts outside the CDR3, the full variable domain is SQTIHQWPATLVQPVGSPLSLECTVEGTSNPNLYWYRQAAGRGLQLLFYSVGIGQISSEVPQNLSASRPQDRQFILSSKKLLLSDSGFYLCAWSPRAAGVSNEQFFGPGTRLTVL.

J is TRBJ2-7 and V is TRBV6-2 or TRBV6-3; 7 positions agree with TRBD2. V dropped 0 bases and J dropped 2; count of bases not matched to a gene: 7. This CDR3 spans 16 amino acids. The germline V gene has CDR1 MNHEY and CDR2 SVGEGT. CDR3 region: CASSYSREVNPYEQYF. In nucleotides, the CDR3 is TGTGCCAGCAGTTACTCCCGGGAGGTGAATCCCTACGAGCAGTACTTC.

The CDR3 DNA follows: TGTGCCAGCAGCCAAGTGGGGACTAGTGACACCGGGGAGCTGTTTTTT. This sequence encodes CASSQVGTSDTGELFF. The gene calls are TRBV3-1 (or the pseudogene TRBV3-2) and TRBJ2-2, with 8 bases matching TRBD2. The CDR3 is made up of 16 amino acids. With V trimmed by 1 base and J by 3 bases, 4 bases remained unmatched. The germline CDR1 and CDR2 sequences are LGHDT and YNNKEL (reference sequence).

The rearrangement uses TRBV2 and TRBJ2-7; possible D gene TRBD1, 6 bases. V gave up 1 base and J gave up 1 base, with 14 bases separating them. Germline V CDR1 and CDR2: SNHLY, FYNNEI. This CDR3 has 16 residues. This CDR3 is CASSEGARGISYEQYF. In DNA form, the CDR3 reads TGTGCCAGCAGTGAAGGCGCCAGGGGCATTTCCTACGAGCAGTACTTC.

This clone was seen ten or more times. The chain employs TRBV4-2 and TRBJ2-2; possible D gene TRBD1, 6 bases. Trimming removed 3 bases from V and 1 base from J, with 21 bases in between. CDR1 LGHNA and CDR2 YNFKEQ come from the germline V gene. This CDR3 has 19 amino acids. The CDR3: CASSQPTTGHFLNTGELFF. CDR3 in DNA: TGTGCCAGCAGCCAGCCTACGACGGGACACTTCTTGAACACCGGGGAGCTGTTTTTT.

The J gene is TRBJ2-3, the V gene TRBV6-4; 10 nucleotides agree with TRBD2. Per the germline V gene, CDR1 is MRHNA and CDR2 is SNTAGT. The ends lost 0 bases at V and 6 bases at J; junction bases unmatched: 3. The CDR3 consists of 15 residues. This chain's CDR3 is CASSDSLAGADTQYF. The DNA for the CDR3 is TGTGCCAGCAGTGACTCGCTAGCGGGAGCGGATACGCAGTATTTT.

This chain uses TRBV7-8 with TRBJ2-1; 12 positions match TRBD1. The CDR3 length is 13 residues. Losses at the gene ends were 7 bases for V and 10 bases for J; bases not matched to a gene: 5. Germline V gene sequence: CDR1 SGHVS, CDR2 FQNEAQ. As DNA, the CDR3 is TGTGCCAGCAAGGGACAGGGGGCAGGGGAGCAGTTCTTC. Protein product: CASKGQGAGEQFF.

The chain links TRBV27 to TRBJ2-7; maybe TRBD1 (6 bases). The CDR3 runs to 16 residues. The germline V and J ends were trimmed by 5 bases and 0 bases, with 17 bases remaining between them. Germline V gene data show CDR1 as MNHEY and CDR2 as SMNVEV (reference sequence). The CDR3 region has the DNA TGTGCCAGCAGTCCCTCCCTAGGGACAAGCTCCTACGAGCAGTACTTC. This codes for CASSPSLGTSSYEQYF.

This chain uses TRBV2 with TRBJ2-7, with TRBD2 identical over 13 bases. The CDR3 extends over 15 amino acids. Trimming at V came to 4 bases and at J to 6 bases, leaving 6 bases not matched to a gene. Germline CDR1 reads SNHLY; CDR2 reads FYNNEI. The DNA for the CDR3 is TGTGCCAGCAGTGGGACTAGCGGGAGCTTAAGCGAGCAGTACTTC. Translated: CASSGTSGSLSEQYF.

V is TRBV6-5 and J is TRBJ1-1; D is ambiguous. Trimming took 7 bases from V and 0 from J, leaving 12 bases between them. The CDR3 spans 14 residues. Germline V CDR1 and CDR2: MNHEY, SVGAGI. The CDR3 nucleotides are TGTGCCAGCACCTTAGGGAGGCTGAACACTGAAGCTTTCTTT. This codes for CASTLGRLNTEAFF.

This clone occurred a few times. This CDR3 reads CASSLAGQGGSYGYTF. The CDR3 DNA reads TGCGCCAGCAGCTTGGCGGGGCAGGGAGGAAGCTATGGCTACACCTTC. The chain combines TRBV5-1 with TRBJ1-2; weak D call: TRBD1 (5 bases). V was clipped by 0 bases and J by 4 bases, with 16 bases between them. This CDR3 has 16 residues. Germline assignment: CDR1 SGHRS and CDR2 YFSETQ.

The chain has TRBV5-4 and TRBJ2-3; D not certain. The V end lost 2 bases, the J end lost 5 bases, and 15 bases lay between the germline ends. There are 15 residues in the CDR3. Germline V gene sequence: CDR1 SGHNT, CDR2 YYREEE (reference sequence). The CDR3, as DNA: TGTGCCAGCAGCTTAGCCCTTTTGTCGGGAGATACGCAGTATTTT. Its translation: CASSLALLSGDTQYF.

This rearrangement joins TRBV6-5 to TRBJ1-1; the D is unclear. This CDR3 spans 16 amino acids. CDR1 MNHEY and CDR2 SVGAGI come from the germline V gene. Trimming took 0 bases from V and 0 from J, leaving 11 bases between them. This CDR3 reads CASSYSRGRMNTEAFF. DNA of the CDR3: TGTGCCAGCAGTTACTCGAGAGGCAGGATGAACACTGAAGCTTTCTTT.

The chain carries TRBV7-9 and TRBJ2-7, with 7 bases lining up with TRBD2. CDR1 is SEHNR, CDR2 FQNEAQ, per germline (reference sequence). The CDR3 covers 14 residues. The V segment lost 5 bases and the J segment 4 bases; nucleotides outside the gene matches: 8. CDR3 nucleotide sequence: TGTGCCAGCAGCCCTCTCGCGGGAGTTTACGAGCAGTACTTC. Translating gives CASSPLAGVYEQYF. Complete variable domain (other parts from reference TRBV7-9 and TRBJ2-7): DTGVSQNPRHKITKRGQNVTFRCDPISEHNRLYWYRQTLGQGPEFLTYFQNEAQLEKSRLLSDRFSAERPKGSFSTLEIQRTEQGDSAMYLCASSPLAGVYEQYFGPGTRLTVT.